This T cell receptor (beta chain) derives from a study of blood T cell repertoires in COVID-19. Study-level information: The samples span acute and convalescent COVID-19 from the United States, Italy and Spain. From T cells, B-cell-depleted T cells, or PBMCs came the material, which was cDNA or gDNA.

Per the authors' pipeline: The authors estimated nucleated cell counts from reference gene primer amplification. The repertoire was sequenced with immunoSEQ multiplex PCR; TCRdb's copy has only in-frame clones and lacks some. The V and J calls and clone size were taken over from that table, and D and trimming were inferred from the DNA. This table holds 60,000 or so clones, 60% to 85% found once. V dropped 4 bases and J dropped 2 bases, with 14 bases sitting between them. CDR1 KGHDR and CDR2 SFDVKD come from the germline V gene. The CDR3 consists of 15 residues. The TCR comes from a human donor in a cohort sampled during active COVID-19. J is TRBJ2-7 and V is TRBV24-1; tentatively, D is TRBD2 (6 bases). The sample consisted of peripheral blood. CDR3 nucleotide sequence: TGTGCCACCAGTGACAACCTAGCGTCCCCCTACGAGCAGTACTTC. Its translation is CATSDNLASPYEQYF.